The T cell receptor (beta chain) under discussion was sequenced for a study of blood T cell repertoires in COVID-19. TCRdb's copy holds only in-frame clones and misses some; the assay was immunoSEQ multiplex PCR. The profile covers approximately 130,000 clones, with less than 90% appearing a single time and about a sixth taken by the ten largest. Self-reported history from a screening survey and questionnaire set each donor's cohort. Germline loops: CDR1 LGHDT, CDR2 YNNKEL (reference sequence). This CDR3 region has 16 residues. With V trimmed by 1 base and J by 2 bases, 3 bases remained unmatched. The V gene is TRBV3-1 (or the pseudogene TRBV3-2), the J gene TRBJ2-3; 10 nucleotides match TRBD2. This clonotype was sampled from a man aged 25 to 45 who had recovered from COVID-19. The sample comprised PBMCs or T cells enriched from blood (not recorded which). Here the CDR3 DNA reads TGTGCCAGCAGCCAAGTCACTAGCGGGAACACAGATACGCAGTATTTT. It is translated as CASSQVTSGNTDTQYF.